Listed below are T cell receptor beta chains from one sample, sequenced in a study of siplizumab effects on memory and regulatory T cells. Sequencing was performed with immunoSEQ multiplex PCR; in TCRdb, only in-frame clones are kept and a portion is missing. The data show 90,000 to 110,000 clones, roughly 94% seen once. Material: Tregs sorted from blood. Receptors originate from a human donor in good health. The CDR3 runs from the conserved cysteine through the conserved F or W. The order of the fields is D gene, J gene, clone size, V gene, CDR3 DNA, CDR3 protein. D genes are given only for firm matches. Some rows have no size entry. The others give once, few or many, or a class for an expanded clone.

>.|TRBJ1-3|.|TRBV7-3
TGTGCCAGCAGCTCAGGGACTTCTGGAAACACCATATATTTT
CASSSGTSGNTIYF
>.|TRBJ1-5|.|TRBV6-5
TGTGCCAGCACCCCGAGGGGCAGGGGTAATCAGCCCCAGCATTTT
CASTPRGRGNQPQHF
>TRBD1|TRBJ1-5|once|TRBV4-2
TGTGCCAGCAGCCAAGCCAGGGGGTCAGGACAGCCCCAGCATTTT
CASSQARGSGQPQHF
>TRBD1|TRBJ1-2|.|TRBV9
TGTGCCAGTCTGGGGTATGGGACAGGAAACTATGGCTACACCTTC
CASLGYGTGNYGYTF
>.|TRBJ2-1|.|TRBV5-1
TGCGCCAGCAGCTTGGTCCCTACAGGGCGAGACGAGCAGTTCTTC
CASSLVPTGRDEQFF
>TRBD1|TRBJ1-6|few|TRBV9
TGTGCCAGCAGCGTAGTCCCCGGGACAGGGCTAGTATCCCTCCACTTT
CASSVVPGTGLVSLHF
>.|TRBJ2-7|.|TRBV14
TGTGCCAGCAGCCAGAGGCAAGCTGCTTTGTACTTC
CASSQRQAALYF
>TRBD1|TRBJ1-2|.|TRBV10-3
TGTGCCATCAGTGAGTCTGGGACAGGGAACGGCTACACCTTC
CAISESGTGNGYTF
>.|TRBJ2-7|.|TRBV7-8
TGTGCCAGCAGCTCGAACAGGGCTTCCTACGAGCAGTACTTC
CASSSNRASYEQYF
>.|TRBJ1-2|.|TRBV27
TGTGCCAGCAGTTCCCTCGGGGTTTGGGGTGGCTACACCTTC
CASSSLGVWGGYTF
>TRBD1|TRBJ1-2|.|TRBV6-6
TGTGCCAGCAGTTATAGGGGACAGGGCTATGGCTACACCTTC
CASSYRGQGYGYTF
>TRBD1|TRBJ2-1|.|TRBV27
TGTGCCAGCAAAAAACAGGGGGCGAATGAGCAGTTCTTC
CASKKQGANEQFF
>TRBD2|TRBJ2-7|.|TRBV7-6
TGTGCCAGGGGGACTAGCGGGTCCTACGAGCAGTACTTC
CARGTSGSYEQYF
>TRBD1|TRBJ2-5|.|TRBV29-1
TGCAGCGCCACCCAGACAGGGGAGACCCAGTACTTC
CSATQTGETQYF
>.|TRBJ1-2|.|TRBV10-1
TGCGCCAGCTCCTCTTCGGTGAACTATGGCTACACCTTC
CASSSSVNYGYTF
>.|TRBJ2-6|.|TRBV5-6
TGTGCCAGCAGCCAGAGCTCTGGGGCCAACGTCCTGACTTTC
CASSQSSGANVLTF
>TRBD2|TRBJ2-1|.|TRBV7-3
TGTGCCAGCAGCTTATCCGGCGGACTAGCTGAGCAGTTCTTC
CASSLSGGLAEQFF
>.|TRBJ2-2|.|TRBV5-6
TGTGCCAGCAGCTTACTTAACACCGGGGAGCTGTTTTTT
CASSLLNTGELFF